Presented here are 3 T cell receptor beta chains from one specimen sequenced in a study of cytomegalovirus exposure and HLA in healthy donors (dated by TCRdb to 2016 to 2017). The library was generated by the immunoSEQ multiplex PCR assay. For the multiplex PCR, a mixture combining 60 forward primers for TCR Vbeta segments and 13 reverse primers for TCR Jbeta segments was used. TCRdb re-hosts the immuneACCESS table, in-frame sequences only. Its copies lack some clones; in the studies checked, an unresolved V gene accounts for under half of them, and the cause for the rest is not known. This sample holds approximately 120,000 clones; 77% were observed only once. Of the sample, roughly 12% falls within the top ten clones. Specimen: PBMCs. These receptor sequences come from a woman in her thirties or forties in good health and CMV-seropositive.

The V call is TRBV7-2, the J call TRBJ2-1, with 7 bases matching TRBD2. There are 15 residues in the CDR3. V shed 5 bases, J shed 0 bases, and the junction held 4 bases outside the gene matches. Germline loops: CDR1 SGHTA, CDR2 FQGNSA. CDR3 protein: CASSPSGSSYNEQFF. The CDR3 nucleotides read TGTGCCAGCAGCCCTAGCGGAAGCTCCTACAATGAGCAGTTCTTC.

This clone was observed once. The genes are TRBV6-5 and TRBJ1-5; TRBD1 matches at 9 bases. The CDR3 is made up of 15 amino acids. Germline V gene lookup returns CDR1 MNHEY and CDR2 SVGAGI. J was trimmed by 4 bases and V by 6 bases; bases with no gene match: 7. As DNA, the CDR3 is TGTGCCAGCAGGGCAGGGACAGGGTCTAATCAGCCCCAGCATTTT. It translates to CASRAGTGSNQPQHF.

This chain links TRBV4-1 with TRBJ1-1; D uncertain. Trimming pared 0 bases from V and 0 bases from J, leaving 11 bases between. Looked up from germline, CDR1 is MGHRA and CDR2 is YSYEKL. The CDR3 contains 16 residues. The CDR3 DNA is TGCGCCAGCAGCCAAGATGAGAGACACCTGAACACTGAAGCTTTCTTT. Residues: CASSQDERHLNTEAFF.